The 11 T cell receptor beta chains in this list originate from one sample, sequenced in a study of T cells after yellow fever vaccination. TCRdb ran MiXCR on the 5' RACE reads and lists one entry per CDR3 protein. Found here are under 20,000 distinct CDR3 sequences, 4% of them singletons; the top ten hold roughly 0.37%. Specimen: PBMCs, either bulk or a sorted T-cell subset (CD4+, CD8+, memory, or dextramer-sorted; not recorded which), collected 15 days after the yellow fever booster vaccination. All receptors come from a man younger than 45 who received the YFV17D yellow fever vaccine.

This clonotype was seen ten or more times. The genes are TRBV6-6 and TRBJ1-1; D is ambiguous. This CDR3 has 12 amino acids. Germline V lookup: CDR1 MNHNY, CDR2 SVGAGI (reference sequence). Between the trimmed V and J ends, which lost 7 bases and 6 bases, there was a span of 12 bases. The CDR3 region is CASNQDGPEAFF. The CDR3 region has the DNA TGTGCCAGCAACCAGGACGGACCTGAAGCTTTCTTT.

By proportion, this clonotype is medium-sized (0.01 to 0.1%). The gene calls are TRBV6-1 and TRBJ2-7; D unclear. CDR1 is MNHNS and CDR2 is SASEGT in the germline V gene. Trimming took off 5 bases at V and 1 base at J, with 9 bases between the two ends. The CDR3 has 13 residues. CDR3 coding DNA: TGTGCCAGCAGTCAATCCTTATCCTACGAGCAGTACTTC. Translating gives CASSQSLSYEQYF.

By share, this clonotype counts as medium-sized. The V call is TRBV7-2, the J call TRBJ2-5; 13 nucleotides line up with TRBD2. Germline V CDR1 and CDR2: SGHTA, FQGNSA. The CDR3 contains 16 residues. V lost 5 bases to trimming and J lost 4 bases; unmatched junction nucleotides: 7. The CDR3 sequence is CASSLLTSGRSETQYF. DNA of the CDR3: TGTGCCAGCAGCCTTCTGACTAGCGGGAGGTCAGAGACCCAGTACTTC.

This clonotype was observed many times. The chain's CDR3 is CASSYPLAGVGYEQYF. DNA for the CDR3: TGTGCCAGCAGTTACCCACTAGCGGGAGTCGGCTACGAGCAGTACTTC. The rearrangement uses TRBV6-5 and TRBJ2-7, with TRBD2 identical over 11 bases. V dropped 2 bases and J dropped 3; count of bases not matched to a gene: 6. The CDR3 runs 16 residues. Germline values: CDR1 MNHEY, CDR2 SVGAGI.

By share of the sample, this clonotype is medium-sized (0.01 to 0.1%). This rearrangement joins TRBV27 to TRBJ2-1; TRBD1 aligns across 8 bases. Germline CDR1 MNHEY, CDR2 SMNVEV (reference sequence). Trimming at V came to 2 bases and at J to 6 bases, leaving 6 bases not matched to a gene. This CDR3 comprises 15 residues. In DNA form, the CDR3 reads TGTGCCAGCAGTTTAGGAACGACAGGGGTCAATGAGCAGTTCTTC. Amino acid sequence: CASSLGTTGVNEQFF.

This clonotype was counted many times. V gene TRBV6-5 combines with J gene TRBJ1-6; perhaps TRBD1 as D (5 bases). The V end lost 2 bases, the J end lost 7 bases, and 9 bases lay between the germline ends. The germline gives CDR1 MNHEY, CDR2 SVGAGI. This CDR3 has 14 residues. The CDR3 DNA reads TGTGCCAGCAGTTACCAGGGAGCGAATTCACCCCTCCACTTT. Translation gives CASSYQGANSPLHF.

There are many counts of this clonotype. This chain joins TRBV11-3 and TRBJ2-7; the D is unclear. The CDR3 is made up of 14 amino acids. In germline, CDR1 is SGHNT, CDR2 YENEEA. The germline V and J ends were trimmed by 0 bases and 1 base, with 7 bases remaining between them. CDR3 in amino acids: CASSLEASSYEQYF. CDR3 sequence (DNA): TGTGCCAGCAGCTTAGAAGCGTCGTCCTACGAGCAGTACTTC.

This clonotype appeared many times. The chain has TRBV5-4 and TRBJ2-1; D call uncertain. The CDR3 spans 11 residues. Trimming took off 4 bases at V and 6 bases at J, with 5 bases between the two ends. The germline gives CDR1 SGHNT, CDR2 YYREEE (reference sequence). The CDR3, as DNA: TGTGCCAGCAGCGATTTCAATGAGCAGTTCTTC. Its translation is CASSDFNEQFF.

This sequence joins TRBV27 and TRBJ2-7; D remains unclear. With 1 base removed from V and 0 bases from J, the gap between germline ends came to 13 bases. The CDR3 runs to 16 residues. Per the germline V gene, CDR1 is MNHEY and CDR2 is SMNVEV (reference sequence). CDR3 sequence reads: CASSLFSARSSYEQYF. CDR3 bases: TGTGCCAGCAGTTTATTTTCCGCGAGGAGCTCCTACGAGCAGTACTTC.

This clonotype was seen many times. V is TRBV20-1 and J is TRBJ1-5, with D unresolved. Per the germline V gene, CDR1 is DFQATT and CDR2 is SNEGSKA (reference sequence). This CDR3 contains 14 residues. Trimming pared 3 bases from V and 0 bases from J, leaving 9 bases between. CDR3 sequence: CSARFQDSNQPQHF. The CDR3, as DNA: TGCAGTGCTAGGTTTCAGGATAGCAATCAGCCCCAGCATTTT.

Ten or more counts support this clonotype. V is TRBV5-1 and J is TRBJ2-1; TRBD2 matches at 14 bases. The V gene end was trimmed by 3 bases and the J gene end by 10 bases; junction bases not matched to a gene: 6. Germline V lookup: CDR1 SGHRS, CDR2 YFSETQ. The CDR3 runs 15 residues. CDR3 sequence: CASSSGLAGASEQFF. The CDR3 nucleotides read TGCGCCAGCAGCTCGGGACTAGCGGGAGCGAGCGAGCAGTTCTTC.